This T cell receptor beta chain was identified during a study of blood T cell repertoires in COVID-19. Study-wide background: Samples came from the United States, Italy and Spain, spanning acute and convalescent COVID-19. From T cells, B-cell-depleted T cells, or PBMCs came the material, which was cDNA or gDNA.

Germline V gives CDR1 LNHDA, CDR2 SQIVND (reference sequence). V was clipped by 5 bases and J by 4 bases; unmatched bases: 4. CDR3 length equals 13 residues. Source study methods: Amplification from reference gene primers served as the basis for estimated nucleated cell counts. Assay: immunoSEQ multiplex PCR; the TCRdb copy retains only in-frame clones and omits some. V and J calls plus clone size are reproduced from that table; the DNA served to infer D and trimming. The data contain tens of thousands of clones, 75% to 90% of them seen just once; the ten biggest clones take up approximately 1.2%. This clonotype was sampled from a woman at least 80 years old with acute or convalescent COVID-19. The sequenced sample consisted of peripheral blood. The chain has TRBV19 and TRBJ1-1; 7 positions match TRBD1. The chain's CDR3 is CASSFDRATEAFF. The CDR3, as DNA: TGTGCCAGTAGTTTCGACAGGGCCACTGAAGCTTTCTTT.